Listed below are T cell receptor beta chains from one sample, sequenced in a study of neurological immune-mediated disorders. MiXCR, applied by TCRdb to the 5' RACE reads, yields one record per CDR3 protein. The top ten hold roughly 4.6% of the sample, which has tens of thousands of distinct CDR3 sequences, nearly 25% seen once. Sequencing used PBMCs. The receptors originated from a man aged 55 to 69 with HTLV-1-associated myelopathy (HAM/TSP). Each CDR3 is given with its conserved first and last residue. A D gene is named only where the DNA matches it firmly. Clone size is given for some rows only: seen once, a few or many times, or a class if the clone is expanded.

TRBV18	-	14	TRBJ2-1	-	CASSPRTVYNEQFF	TGTGCCAGCTCACCACGGACAGTGTACAATGAGCAGTTCTTC
TRBV20-1	-	16	TRBJ1-3	-	CSARDLEDRPGNTIYF	TGCAGTGCTAGAGATCTTGAAGACAGGCCTGGAAACACCATATATTTT
TRBV3-1	-	14	TRBJ2-5	TRBD2	CASSPLAGGETQYF	TGTGCCAGCAGCCCCCTAGCGGGAGGAGAGACCCAGTACTTC
TRBV12-3/TRBV12-4	-	12	TRBJ2-1	-	CASSRGYNEQFF	TGTGCCAGCAGTAGAGGCTACAATGAGCAGTTCTTC
TRBV4-1	-	15	TRBJ1-2	TRBD1	CASSDRDRGGYGYTF	TGCGCCAGCAGCGACCGGGACAGAGGAGGCTATGGCTACACCTTC
TRBV7-6	many	13	TRBJ1-5	-	CASSLVGNQPQHF	TGTGCCAGCAGCTTAGTCGGCAATCAGCCCCAGCATTTT
TRBV5-1	-	14	TRBJ1-6	-	CASRPRTANSPLHF	TGCGCCAGCAGACCCAGGACAGCTAATTCACCCCTCCACTTT
TRBV28	-	14	TRBJ2-7	-	CASSSVGENYEQYF	TGTGCCAGCAGCTCCGTTGGGGAGAACTACGAGCAGTACTTC
TRBV4-3	-	14	TRBJ2-1	-	CASSPLGSYNEQFF	TGCGCCAGCAGCCCCCTGGGCTCCTACAATGAGCAGTTCTTC
TRBV27	many	14	TRBJ2-7	-	CASSLGPAYYEQYF	TGTGCCAGCAGTTTAGGGCCAGCTTACTACGAGCAGTACTTC
TRBV2	-	17	TRBJ1-5	TRBD1	CVSSSGTGGTFNQPQHF	TGTGTCAGCAGTTCCGGGACAGGGGGGACATTCAATCAGCCCCAGCATTTT
TRBV5-1	-	14	TRBJ2-2	-	CASSSYRAGGELFF	TGCGCCAGCAGCTCCTACCGTGCGGGCGGGGAGCTGTTTTTT
TRBV24-1	-	16	TRBJ2-7	-	CATSAAVGQGTHEQYF	TGTGCCACCAGTGCCGCCGTGGGGCAGGGCACCCACGAGCAGTACTTC
TRBV6-6	-	17	TRBJ1-2	-	CASQGFLGSAANYGYTF	TGTGCCAGCCAGGGCTTTTTGGGGTCCGCCGCTAACTATGGCTACACCTTC
TRBV10-3	few	15	TRBJ2-1	-	CAISRGGPSYNEQFF	TGTGCCATCAGTCGTGGCGGGCCCTCCTACAATGAGCAGTTCTTC
TRBV29-1	-	12	TRBJ2-7	-	CSVRQDPNEHYF	TGCAGCGTCAGACAGGATCCCAACGAGCATTACTTC
TRBV21-1	many	16	TRBJ1-1	-	CASSKAPVEMNTEAFF	TGTGCCAGCAGCAAAGCCCCGGTAGAGATGAACACTGAAGCTTTCTTT
TRBV4-2	-	14	TRBJ2-2	TRBD1	CASSPGTGIVELFF	TGTGCCAGCAGCCCCGGGACAGGGATTGTGGAGCTGTTTTTT
TRBV5-6	-	14	TRBJ1-3	-	CASSPETGLNTIYF	TGTGCCAGCAGCCCGGAAACAGGGCTGAACACCATATATTTT
TRBV5-1	many	16	TRBJ2-1	-	CASSLTGDSPSNEQFF	TGCGCCAGCAGCTTGACCGGGGATAGCCCCTCCAATGAGCAGTTCTTC
TRBV5-1	-	13	TRBJ2-3	-	CASSLKPIDTQYF	TGCGCCAGCAGCTTGAAGCCTATAGATACGCAGTATTTT
TRBV28	-	11	TRBJ2-1	-	CASRLYNEQFF	TGTGCCAGCAGACTATACAATGAGCAGTTCTTC
TRBV12-3/TRBV12-4	many	13	TRBJ1-1	-	CASTSRWRAEAFF	TGTGCCAGCACCTCGCGGTGGCGGGCTGAAGCTTTCTTT
TRBV5-1	many	13	TRBJ1-1	-	CASSLVANTEAFF	TGCGCCAGCAGCTTGGTGGCGAACACTGAAGCTTTCTTT
TRBV21-1	few	16	TRBJ2-5	-	CASSRPGQHIRETQYF	TGTGCCAGCAGCCGGCCCGGACAGCATATTCGGGAGACCCAGTACTTC
TRBV2	many	14	TRBJ2-1	-	CASEGGQNYNEQFF	TGTGCCAGCGAAGGCGGGCAAAACTACAATGAGCAGTTCTTC
TRBV28	few	14	TRBJ2-3	TRBD2	CASSPAGGSDTQYF	TGTGCCAGCAGCCCAGCGGGAGGGTCAGATACGCAGTATTTT
TRBV4-1	many	16	TRBJ1-4	-	CASSQDLVRGNEKLFF	TGCGCCAGCAGCCAAGACTTGGTCAGAGGTAATGAAAAACTGTTTTTT
TRBV6-5	-	14	TRBJ2-2	TRBD1	CASSQNRGQMELFF	TGTGCCAGCAGTCAAAACAGGGGGCAAATGGAGCTGTTTTTT
TRBV29-1	-	13	TRBJ1-2	-	CSVELGTNYGYTF	TGCAGCGTTGAACTCGGGACAAACTATGGCTACACCTTC
TRBV4-1	many	17	TRBJ1-2	-	CASSQSALRLGSYGYTF	TGCGCCAGCAGCCAATCCGCTCTTAGACTTGGAAGCTATGGCTACACCTTC
TRBV6-1	many	11	TRBJ2-3	-	CATSSTDTQYF	TGTGCCACCTCCTCCACAGATACGCAGTATTTT
TRBV28	many	13	TRBJ1-6	TRBD1	CASLTGVNSPLHF	TGTGCCAGCCTGACAGGGGTAAATTCACCCCTCCACTTT
TRBV5-1	-	15	TRBJ1-2	TRBD1	CASSPRTGVEYGYTF	TGCGCCAGCAGCCCAAGGACAGGGGTGGAATATGGCTACACCTTC
TRBV28	many	16	TRBJ2-3	-	CASSLFGTGNTDTQYF	TGTGCCAGCAGTTTATTCGGAACGGGAAACACAGATACGCAGTATTTT
TRBV7-9	few	15	TRBJ2-7	-	CASSPLSGQGYEQYF	TGTGCCAGCAGTCCCTTGTCGGGACAAGGGTACGAGCAGTACTTC
TRBV11-2	many	18	TRBJ2-1	TRBD2	CASSPRGRGVAGGDEQFF	TGTGCCAGCAGCCCCCGGGGGAGGGGAGTAGCGGGGGGGGATGAGCAGTTCTTC
TRBV20-1	many	14	TRBJ2-2	TRBD2	CSARSGSVTGELFF	TGCAGTGCTAGGAGCGGGAGTGTCACCGGGGAGCTGTTTTTT
TRBV9	many	17	TRBJ2-1	TRBD2	CASSVGASGGHYNEQFF	TGTGCCAGCAGCGTAGGAGCTAGCGGGGGACACTACAATGAGCAGTTCTTC
TRBV5-5	-	15	TRBJ2-1	-	CASSSEAESYNEQFF	TGTGCCAGCAGCTCAGAGGCGGAATCGTACAATGAGCAGTTCTTC
TRBV5-1	once	16	TRBJ2-5	TRBD2	CASSLDPGRVEETQYF	TGCGCCAGCAGCTTGGACCCAGGGAGGGTCGAAGAGACCCAGTACTTC